Shown below are 23 T cell receptor beta chains from a single sample sequenced in a study of technical replicates of blood from a handful of donors (dated by TCRdb to the late 2010s). Library prep was done by the immunoSEQ multiplex PCR assay. The table comes from immuneACCESS by way of TCRdb, which keeps in-frame sequences with V and J called. Part of the clones is missing from these tables; in studies checked, under half for an unresolved V gene and the rest for unknown reasons. The sample table contains about 80,000 clones; only one count was recorded for around 90% of them. Of the sample, 0.39% falls within the top ten clones. Sequenced material: T cells isolated from PBMCs. Source of these receptors: a human donor in good health.

V usage is TRBV11-2 and J usage is TRBJ1-2; no firm D call. Germline V gene sequence: CDR1 SGHAT, CDR2 FQNNGV. CDR3 size: 12 residues. The V end lost 5 bases, the J end lost 5 bases, and 9 bases lay between the germline ends. The CDR3 region has the DNA TGTGCCAGCAGCCCCCACGGGTATGGCTACACCTTC. It is translated as CASSPHGYGYTF.

This clone came up once. This rearrangement joins TRBV28 to TRBJ2-3; TRBD2 is a possible D gene (6 bases). The CDR3 consists of 13 residues. CDR1 MDHEN and CDR2 SYDVKM come from the germline V gene. Trimming stripped 6 bases from V and 5 bases from J, with 12 bases between. CDR3 region: CASRLANRDTQYF. CDR3 coding DNA: TGTGCCAGCAGGCTAGCGAATAGAGATACGCAGTATTTT.

The CDR3: CASSEMGGSPQYF. The CDR3 DNA sequence: TGCGCCAGCAGTGAGATGGGAGGATCCCCTCAGTACTTC. The rearrangement links TRBV10-2 to TRBJ2-7; perhaps TRBD2 as D (6 bases). Germline V lookup: CDR1 WSHSY, CDR2 SAAADI. The CDR3 consists of 13 residues. The V gene lost 2 bases and the J gene lost 10 bases, with 15 bases spanning the gap.

The rearrangement uses TRBV4-3 and TRBJ2-5; TRBD2 matches 11 bases. In germline, CDR1 is LGHNA, CDR2 YSLEER. The CDR3 runs to 15 residues. The V segment lost 4 bases and the J segment 5 bases; nucleotides outside the gene matches: 6. CDR3 amino acids: CASSRLLAGEETQYF. The CDR3 DNA reads as TGCGCCAGCAGCCGCCTACTAGCGGGAGAGGAGACCCAGTACTTC.

The chain couples TRBV19 to TRBJ1-3; D unclear. The CDR3 sequence is 12 residues long. V lost 8 bases, J lost 1 base, and 6 bases lay in between. CDR1 is LNHDA, CDR2 SQIVND, per germline (reference sequence). The chain's CDR3 is CASLSSGNTIYF. In DNA, the CDR3 is TGTGCCAGTCTATCTTCTGGAAACACCATATATTTT.

The chain recombines TRBV6-1 with TRBJ2-2, with 12 bases that match TRBD2. The CDR3 loop spans 14 amino acids. CDR1 and CDR2 from the germline V gene are MNHNS and SASEGT. With 6 bases clipped from V and 5 bases from J, the junction kept 1 base outside the gene matches. CDR3 residues: CASSTSGGTGELFF. The CDR3 DNA reads as TGTGCCAGCAGCACTAGCGGGGGGACCGGGGAGCTGTTTTTT.

The J gene is TRBJ2-3, the V gene TRBV2; D perhaps matches TRBD2 (5 bases). V shed 5 bases and J shed 2 bases, with 11 bases lying between them. The CDR3 is made up of 14 amino acids. The germline V gene encodes CDR1 SNHLY and CDR2 FYNNEI. CDR3 region: CASSLDLTTDTQYF. CDR3 nucleotide sequence: TGTGCCAGCAGTTTGGACTTAACCACAGATACGCAGTATTTT.

This clone was counted only a few times. CDR3 DNA: TGCGCCAGCAGCCACAGTCTCATCTACGAGCAGTACTTC. It codes for CASSHSLIYEQYF. V is TRBV4-1 and J is TRBJ2-7; D is unclear. Germline CDR1 is MGHRA and CDR2 is YSYEKL. The V and J ends lost 3 bases and 3 bases respectively, with 9 bases between them. The CDR3 consists of 13 residues.

The chain combines TRBV21-1 with TRBJ1-1; TRBD1 is the table's D call, not checked against the DNA. TRBV21-1 is shown as a pseudogene. The CDR3 is 14 residues long. The CDR3 DNA sequence: TGTGCCAGCAGAAAGGGACAGGGGAAAACTGAAGCTTTCTTT. It translates to CASRKGQGKTEAFF.

The chain combines TRBV7-9 with TRBJ2-7; D may be TRBD1 (5 bases). In germline, CDR1 is SEHNR, CDR2 FQNEAQ (reference sequence). The V end was cut by 5 bases, the J end by 7 bases, with 18 bases between. The CDR3 is 14 amino acids. In nucleotides, the CDR3 is TGTGCCAGCAGCCTGAGCAGGGATGTCGGAGAGCAGTACTTC. Translation: CASSLSRDVGEQYF.

This clone showed up just once. The junction departs from the called germline gene at one end, perhaps through a read error. The rearrangement joins TRBV2 to TRBJ1-1; 7 bases align to TRBD1. Germline values: CDR1 SNHLY, CDR2 FYNNEI. CDR3 length equals 15 residues. The CDR3 DNA reads TGTGCCAGCAGCGAAGCACAGGGGATGAACACTGAAGCTTTCTTT. Its translation is CASSEAQGMNTEAFF.

The rearrangement joins TRBV7-9 to TRBJ2-7; 7 bases are shared with TRBD1. From germline, CDR1 is SEHNR and CDR2 FQNEAQ (reference sequence). J lost 2 bases, V lost 4 bases, and 5 bases had no gene match. This CDR3 is built from 14 residues. CDR3 protein: CASSSRQGAYEQYF. The CDR3 nucleotides read TGTGCCAGCAGCTCAAGACAGGGCGCCTACGAGCAGTACTTC.

This rearrangement joins TRBV29-1 to TRBJ1-4; D ambiguous. The CDR3 is made up of 13 amino acids. Trimming shortened V by 6 bases and J by 5 bases, and 13 bases separated the two germline ends. The germline CDR1 and CDR2 sequences are SQVTM and ANQGSEA. The CDR3 bases are TGCAGCGTGGAGACTAACTCAAATGAAAAACTGTTTTTT. It encodes CSVETNSNEKLFF. Complete variable domain (other parts from reference TRBV29-1 and TRBJ1-4): SAVISQKPSRDICQRGTSLTIQCQVDSQVTMMFWYRQQPGQSLTLIATANQGSEATYESGFVIDKFPISRPNLTFSTLTVSNMSPEDSSIYLCSVETNSNEKLFFGSGTQLSVL.

The genes are TRBV7-8 and TRBJ2-7; D possibly corresponds to TRBD1 (6 bases). This CDR3 has 13 amino acids. Trimming cost V 4 bases and J 2 bases, with 9 bases left between them. Looked up from germline, CDR1 is SGHVS and CDR2 is FQNEAQ. CDR3 amino acids: CASSYNRAYEQYF. As DNA, the CDR3 is TGTGCCAGCAGCTATAACAGGGCCTACGAGCAGTACTTC.

This chain connects TRBV5-1 to TRBJ1-4; 8 nucleotides align to TRBD1. The CDR3 extends over 15 amino acids. With V trimmed by 0 bases and J by 5 bases, 3 bases remained unmatched. The germline V gene encodes CDR1 SGHRS and CDR2 YFSETQ. CDR3 in amino acids: CASSLVGTGNEKLFF. The CDR3, as DNA: TGCGCCAGCAGCTTGGTCGGGACAGGAAATGAAAAACTGTTTTTT.

CDR3: CASSLFLGGTYEQYF. As DNA, the CDR3 is TGTGCCAGCAGTTTATTTCTGGGGGGAACTTACGAGCAGTACTTC. This rearrangement joins TRBV28 to TRBJ2-7; possible D gene TRBD2, 6 bases. CDR3 length equals 15 residues. The V gene's germline CDR1 is MDHEN and CDR2 SYDVKM. With 1 base removed from V and 4 bases from J, the gap between germline ends came to 14 bases.

This sequence joins TRBV28 and TRBJ1-2; D remains ambiguous. V was pared by 5 bases and J by 5 bases, with 18 bases between. This CDR3 comprises 15 residues. Germline lookup yields CDR1 MDHEN and CDR2 SYDVKM. CDR3 in DNA: TGTGCCAGCAGTCAGAGCGGCTCTCTGATGTATGGCTACACCTTC. Its protein product is CASSQSGSLMYGYTF.

This sequence joins TRBV5-1 and TRBJ2-7, with 10 bases fitting TRBD1. The CDR3 extends over 16 amino acids. After removal of 4 bases from V and 6 bases from J, the junction contained 13 bases not matched to a gene. Per germline, CDR1 SGHRS and CDR2 YFSETQ. DNA for the CDR3: TGCGCCAGCAGCGTCTCCGGGGACAGGGGATTTGGCGAGCAGTACTTC. Translated: CASSVSGDRGFGEQYF.

The genes are TRBV27 and TRBJ2-1, with D tentatively TRBD2 (6 bases). The CDR3 contains 14 residues. Germline CDR1 reads MNHEY; CDR2 reads SMNVEV (reference sequence). V was shortened by 3 bases and J by 6 bases, with 12 bases between the two germline ends. This chain's CDR3 is CASSFRASVNEQFF. CDR3 bases: TGTGCCAGCAGTTTTAGGGCTAGCGTCAATGAGCAGTTCTTC.

The J gene is TRBJ1-3, the V gene TRBV5-1; D is perhaps TRBD1 (6 bases). V lost 4 bases, J lost 2 bases, and 16 bases lay in between. Germline V CDR1 and CDR2: SGHRS, YFSETQ. The CDR3 contains 16 residues. The CDR3 DNA reads TGCGCCAGCAGCCGCGCACAGGGTCTAGCTGGAAACACCATATATTTT. It is translated as CASSRAQGLAGNTIYF.

The CDR3: CASSMQGSPGELFF. In DNA, the CDR3 is TGTGCCAGTAGTATGCAGGGATCGCCCGGGGAGCTGTTTTTT. The chain joins TRBV19 to TRBJ2-2; possible D gene TRBD1, 5 bases. This CDR3 is 14 amino acids long. V lost 3 bases, J lost 6 bases, and 11 bases lay in between. Germline V gene lookup returns CDR1 LNHDA and CDR2 SQIVND (reference sequence).

The rearrangement joins TRBV6-6 to TRBJ2-2, with TRBD2 identical over 11 bases. The CDR3 is 15 residues long. Germline lookup yields CDR1 MNHNY and CDR2 SVGAGI (reference sequence). The trim removed 2 bases at V and 7 bases at J, leaving 3 bases unmatched. In DNA form, the CDR3 reads TGTGCCAGCAGTTACAGTACTAGCGGGAGCGGGGAGCTGTTTTTT. Translated, it gives CASSYSTSGSGELFF.

This chain uses TRBV12-5 with TRBJ1-1; TRBD1 is a possible D gene (5 bases). The CDR3 covers 16 residues. Per the germline V gene, CDR1 is LGHNT and CDR2 is FRNRAP. With 0 bases removed from V and 4 bases from J, the gap between germline ends came to 15 bases. CDR3 protein: CASGLVLGRGPTEAFF. CDR3 DNA: TGTGCTAGTGGTTTGGTCCTCGGGAGGGGCCCCACTGAAGCTTTCTTT.